The 14 T cell receptor beta chains below were found in one sample sequenced in a study of identical twins. MiXCR, applied by TCRdb to the 5' RACE reads, yields one record per CDR3 protein. The table lists hundreds of thousands of distinct CDR3 sequences, around 6.8% of them singletons. The same specimen was also included in a second study, on yellow fever vaccine responses in identical twins.

Sample: memory (CD45RO+) T cells sorted from blood. Receptors were obtained from a woman between 18 and 30 years old in good health.

This chain links TRBV7-9 with TRBJ2-2; weak D call: TRBD1 (5 bases). The germline CDR1 and CDR2 sequences are SEHNR and FQNEAQ (reference sequence). The CDR3 extends over 13 amino acids. V was cut by 5 bases and J by 12 bases, with 16 bases left in between. CDR3 DNA sequence: TGTGCCAGCAGCCAGCTGATGGGGCCGAAGCTGTTTTTT. Protein product: CASSQLMGPKLFF.

This chain connects TRBV3-1 to TRBJ1-1, with D unclear. Germline V gene lookup returns CDR1 LGHDT and CDR2 YNNKEL (reference sequence). CDR3 length: 14 amino acids. V was pared by 2 bases and J by 2 bases, with 9 bases between. CDR3 nucleotide sequence: TGTGCCAGCAGCCAATCAGAGATAAACACTGAAGCTTTCTTT. This encodes CASSQSEINTEAFF.

This clonotype was detected many times. The rearrangement joins TRBV4-1 to TRBJ2-5; 7 positions agree with TRBD2. The germline V gene encodes CDR1 MGHRA and CDR2 YSYEKL. The CDR3 spans 17 residues. J was trimmed by 0 bases and V by 0 bases; bases with no gene match: 7. CDR3 nucleotides: TGCGCCAGCAGCCAAGAACACCCGACTAGCCACCAAGAGACCCAGTACTTC. Encoded protein: CASSQEHPTSHQETQYF.

The gene calls are TRBV3-1 and TRBJ1-6, with TRBD1 matching 10 bases. Germline-derived CDR1 and CDR2 are LGHDT and YNNKEL (reference sequence). CDR3 length equals 17 residues. Trimming cost V 3 bases and J 10 bases; bases outside gene matches: 12. CDR3 coding DNA: TGTGCCAGCAGCCAGACGTACGGACAGGGGGTATACTCACCCCTCCACTTT. Translation: CASSQTYGQGVYSPLHF.

The table lists this clonotype with many counts. This chain links TRBV12-3 or TRBV12-4 with TRBJ1-5; the D is unclear. Trimming took 3 bases from V and 5 from J, leaving 8 bases between them. The CDR3 totals 13 residues. CDR3 sequence reads: CASSLGTDQPQHF. The CDR3 DNA reads as TGTGCCAGCAGTTTGGGAACCGATCAGCCCCAGCATTTT.

This clonotype was counted ten times or more. The J gene is TRBJ1-1, the V gene TRBV3-1; D remains ambiguous. The CDR3 spans 12 residues. Germline CDR1 LGHDT, CDR2 YNNKEL (reference sequence). The ends were cut back, 4 bases at V and 10 bases at J, with 13 bases in the middle. Written as DNA, the CDR3 is TGTGCCAGCAGCCCGGTCTCCGGGAGAGCTTTCTTT. It codes for CASSPVSGRAFF.

As to this clonotype: The conserved closing phenylalanine or tryptophan is absent in this CDR3, likely reflecting a read error. The rearrangement uses TRBV4-3 and TRBJ2-3; TRBD2 aligns across 12 bases. With 0 bases clipped from V and 6 bases from J, the junction kept 4 bases outside the gene matches. The CDR3 totals 16 residues. The germline V gene encodes CDR1 LGHNA and CDR2 YSLEER. The CDR3 sequence: CASSQDVTSGSDTQYI. Written as DNA, the CDR3 is TGCGCCAGCAGCCAAGATGTGACTAGCGGGAGTGATACGCAGTATATT.

This sequence joins TRBV25-1 and TRBJ2-7, with 7 nucleotides matching TRBD2. The CDR3 is 15 amino acids. The germline CDR1 and CDR2 sequences are MGHDK and SYGVNS. The V and J ends lost 1 base and 3 bases, in that order; junction bases with no gene match: 6. In nucleotides, the CDR3 is TGTGCCAGCAGTGAATTTGGGGAGGGGTACTACGAGCAGTACTTC. Translation gives CASSEFGEGYYEQYF.

The genes are TRBV20-1 and TRBJ2-3, with TRBD2 identical over 10 bases. The CDR3 is 14 residues long. The trim removed 6 bases at V and 4 bases at J, leaving 7 bases unmatched. Germline CDR1 and CDR2: DFQATT and SNEGSKA (reference sequence). The CDR3 protein is CSAGGTSDSDTQYF. The CDR3 DNA follows: TGCAGTGCGGGTGGGACTAGCGATTCAGATACGCAGTATTTT.

This clonotype was found many times. The rearrangement uses TRBV5-1 and TRBJ1-3; TRBD1 agrees at 9 bases. CDR3 length equals 17 residues. The trim removed 4 bases at V and 0 bases at J, leaving 8 bases unmatched. Per the germline V gene, CDR1 is SGHRS and CDR2 is YFSETQ. Written as DNA, the CDR3 is TGCGCCAGCAGCACCGGGACAGGGTTTCACTCTGGAAACACCATATATTTT. Amino acid sequence: CASSTGTGFHSGNTIYF.

This clonotype has a count of ten or more. The rearrangement joins TRBV29-1 to TRBJ2-1; maybe TRBD2 (6 bases). V was clipped by 5 bases and J by 6 bases, with 17 bases between them. Germline V gene lookup returns CDR1 SQVTM and CDR2 ANQGSEA. The CDR3 has 14 amino acids. The CDR3 bases are TGCAGCGTTCATACTCAGGGAGCGGGCAATGAGCAGTTCTTC. It encodes CSVHTQGAGNEQFF.

This clonotype appeared many times. The chain recombines TRBV7-6 with TRBJ1-1, with D maybe TRBD1 (5 bases). This CDR3 spans 14 amino acids. Between the trimmed V and J ends, which lost 1 base and 0 bases, there was a span of 6 bases. The germline V gene has CDR1 SGHVS and CDR2 FNYEAQ. Here the CDR3 reads CASSLVGVNTEAFF. The CDR3 nucleotides read TGTGCCAGCAGCTTAGTAGGGGTGAACACTGAAGCTTTCTTT.

J is TRBJ2-3 and V is TRBV6-4; D possibly uses TRBD1 or TRBD2 (5 bases each). This CDR3 comprises 15 residues. Germline loops: CDR1 MRHNA, CDR2 SNTAGT. The germline V and J ends were trimmed by 0 bases and 0 bases, with 7 bases remaining between them. In DNA form, the CDR3 reads TGTGCCAGCAGTGACTCGAGGGGCAGCACAGATACGCAGTATTTT. Translating it yields CASSDSRGSTDTQYF.

This clonotype showed up just a few times. The rearrangement links TRBV7-2 to TRBJ1-2; possible D gene TRBD1, 5 bases. CDR3 length: 14 residues. V was pared by 5 bases and J by 5 bases, with 15 bases between. The germline gives CDR1 SGHTA, CDR2 FQGNSA. Here the CDR3 reads CASSDRDLIYGYTF. CDR3 in DNA: TGTGCCAGCAGCGACCGGGACCTAATTTATGGCTACACCTTC.